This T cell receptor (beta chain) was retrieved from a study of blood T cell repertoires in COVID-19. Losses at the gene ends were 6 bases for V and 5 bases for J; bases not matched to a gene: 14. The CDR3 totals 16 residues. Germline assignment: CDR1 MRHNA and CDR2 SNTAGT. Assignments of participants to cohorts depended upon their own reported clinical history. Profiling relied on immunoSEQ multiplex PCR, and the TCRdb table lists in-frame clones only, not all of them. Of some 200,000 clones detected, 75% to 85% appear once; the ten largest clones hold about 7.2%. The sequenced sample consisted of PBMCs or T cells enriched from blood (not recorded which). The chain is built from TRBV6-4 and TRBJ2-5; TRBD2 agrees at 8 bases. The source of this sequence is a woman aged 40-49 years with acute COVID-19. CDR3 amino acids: CASSPSSGGGRETQYF. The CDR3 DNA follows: TGTGCCAGCAGCCCCTCCAGCGGGGGAGGGCGGGAGACCCAGTACTTC.